This TCR beta chain derives from a study of blood T cell repertoires in COVID-19. There are 15 residues in the CDR3. Trimming stripped 5 bases from V and 4 bases from J, with 17 bases between. Germline CDR1 reads LNHDA; CDR2 reads SQIVND (reference sequence). Participants, about 18 to 90 years old, spanned around 26 US areas. Membership in each cohort depended on participant-reported clinical history. The assay was immunoSEQ multiplex PCR, and TCRdb's table has in-frame clones only and misses some. The data show some 320,000 clones, 85% to 90% seen once. Input material: PBMCs or T cells enriched from blood (not recorded which). The sequence came from a woman aged 45-60 years who had been exposed to COVID-19. The rearrangement joins TRBV19 to TRBJ1-2; D gene uncertain. The CDR3 sequence: CASSPGERSFYGYTF. In DNA, the CDR3 is TGTGCCAGTAGTCCGGGCGAGCGGTCCTTCTATGGCTACACCTTC.